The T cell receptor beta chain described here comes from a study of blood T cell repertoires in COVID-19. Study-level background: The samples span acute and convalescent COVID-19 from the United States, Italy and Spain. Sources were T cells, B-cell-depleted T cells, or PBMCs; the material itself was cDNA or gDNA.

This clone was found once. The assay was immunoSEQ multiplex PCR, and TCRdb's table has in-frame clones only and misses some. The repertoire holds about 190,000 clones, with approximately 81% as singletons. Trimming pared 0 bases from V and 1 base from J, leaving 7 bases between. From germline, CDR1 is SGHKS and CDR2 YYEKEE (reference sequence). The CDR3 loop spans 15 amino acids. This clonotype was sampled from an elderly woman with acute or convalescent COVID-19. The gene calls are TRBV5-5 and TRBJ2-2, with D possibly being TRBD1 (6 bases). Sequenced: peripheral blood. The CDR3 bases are TGTGCCAGCAGCTTGGTACAGGGGAACACCGGGGAGCTGTTTTTT. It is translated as CASSLVQGNTGELFF. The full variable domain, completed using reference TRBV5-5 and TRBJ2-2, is DAGVTQSPTHLIKTRGQQVTLRCSPISGHKSVSWYQQVLGQGPQFIFQYYEKEERGRGNFPDRFSARQFPNYSSELNVNALLLGDSALYLCASSLVQGNTGELFFGEGSRLTVL.